This T cell receptor (beta chain) comes out of a study of blood T cell repertoires in COVID-19. Study at large: The United States, Italy and Spain provided the acute and convalescent COVID-19 samples. PBMCs, B-cell-depleted T cells, or T cells provided the cDNA or gDNA that made up the material.

The CDR3 spans 18 residues. Germline V lookup: CDR1 KGHSH, CDR2 LQKENI. V trimming: 3 bases; J trimming: 5 bases; junction bases outside the gene matches: 16. Assay used: immunoSEQ multiplex PCR; TCRdb lists only in-frame clones, some missing. The sample yields 250,000 to 350,000 clones, about nine tenths seen once. Seattle patients were enrolled while actively infected and followed longitudinally. The sample taken for sequencing was peripheral blood. This receptor was taken from a woman aged 25 to 39 with COVID-19, enrolled during active disease. The chain employs TRBV18 and TRBJ2-5; 9 bases fit TRBD1. This CDR3 is CASSPPNPGQGSGETQYF. The CDR3 coding sequence is TGTGCCAGCTCACCGCCTAACCCGGGACAGGGATCAGGGGAGACCCAGTACTTC.